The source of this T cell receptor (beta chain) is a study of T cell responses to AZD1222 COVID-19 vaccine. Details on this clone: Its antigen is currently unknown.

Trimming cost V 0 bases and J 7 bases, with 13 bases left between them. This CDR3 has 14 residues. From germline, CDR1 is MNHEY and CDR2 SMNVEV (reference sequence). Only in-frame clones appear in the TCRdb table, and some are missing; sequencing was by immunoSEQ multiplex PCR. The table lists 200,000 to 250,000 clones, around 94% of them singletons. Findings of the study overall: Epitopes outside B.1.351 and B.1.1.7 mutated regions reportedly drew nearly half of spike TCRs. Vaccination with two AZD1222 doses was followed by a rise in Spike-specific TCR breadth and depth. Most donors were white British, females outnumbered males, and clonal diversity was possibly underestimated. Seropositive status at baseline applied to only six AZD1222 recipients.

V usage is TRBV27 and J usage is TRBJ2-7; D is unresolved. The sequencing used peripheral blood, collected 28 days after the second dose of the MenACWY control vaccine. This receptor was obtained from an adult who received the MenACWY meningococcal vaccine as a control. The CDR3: CASSLSSGYREQYF. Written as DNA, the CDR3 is TGTGCCAGCAGTTTATCGTCAGGCTACCGGGAGCAGTACTTC.